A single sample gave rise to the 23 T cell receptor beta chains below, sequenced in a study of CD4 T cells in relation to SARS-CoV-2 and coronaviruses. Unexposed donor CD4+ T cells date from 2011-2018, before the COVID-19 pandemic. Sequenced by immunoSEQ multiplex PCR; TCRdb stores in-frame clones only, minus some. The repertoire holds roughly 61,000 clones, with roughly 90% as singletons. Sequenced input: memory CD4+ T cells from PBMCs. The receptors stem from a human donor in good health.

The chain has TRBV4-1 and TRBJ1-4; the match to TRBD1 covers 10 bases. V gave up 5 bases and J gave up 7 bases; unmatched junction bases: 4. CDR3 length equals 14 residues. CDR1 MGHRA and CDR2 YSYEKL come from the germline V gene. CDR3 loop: CASSDRDRGEKLFF. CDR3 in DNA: TGCGCCAGCAGCGACCGGGACAGGGGTGAAAAACTGTTTTTT.

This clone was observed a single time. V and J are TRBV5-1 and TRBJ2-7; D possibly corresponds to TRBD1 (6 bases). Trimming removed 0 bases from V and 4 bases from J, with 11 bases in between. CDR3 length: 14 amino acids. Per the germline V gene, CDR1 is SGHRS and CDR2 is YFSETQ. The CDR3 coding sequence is TGCGCCAGCAGCTTGGTCGGGACAAATTACGAGCAGTACTTC. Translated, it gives CASSLVGTNYEQYF.

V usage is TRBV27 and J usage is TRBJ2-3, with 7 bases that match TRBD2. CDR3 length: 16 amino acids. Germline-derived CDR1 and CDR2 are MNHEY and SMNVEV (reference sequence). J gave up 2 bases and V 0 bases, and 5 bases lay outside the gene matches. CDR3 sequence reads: CASSLSGTINTDTQYF. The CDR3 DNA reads TGTGCCAGCAGTTTATCTGGGACTATAAACACAGATACGCAGTATTTT.

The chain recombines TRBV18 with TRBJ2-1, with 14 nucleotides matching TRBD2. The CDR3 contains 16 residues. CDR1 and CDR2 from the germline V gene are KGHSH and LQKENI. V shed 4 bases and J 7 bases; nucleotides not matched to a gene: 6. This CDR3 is CASSRAGTSGSNEQFF. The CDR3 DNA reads TGTGCCAGCTCACGAGCCGGGACTAGCGGGAGTAATGAGCAGTTCTTC.

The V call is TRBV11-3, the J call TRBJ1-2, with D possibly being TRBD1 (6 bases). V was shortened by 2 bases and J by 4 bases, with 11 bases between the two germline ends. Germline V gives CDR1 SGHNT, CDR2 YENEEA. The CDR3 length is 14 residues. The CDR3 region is CASSLTPQGYGYTF. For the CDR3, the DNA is TGTGCCAGCAGCTTAACCCCACAGGGCTATGGCTACACCTTC.

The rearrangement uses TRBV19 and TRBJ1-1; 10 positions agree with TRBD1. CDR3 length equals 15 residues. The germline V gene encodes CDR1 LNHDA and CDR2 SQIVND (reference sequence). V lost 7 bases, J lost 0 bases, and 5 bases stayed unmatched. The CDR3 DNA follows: TGTGCCAGTAACCGGGACAGGGGACTGAACACTGAAGCTTTCTTT. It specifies CASNRDRGLNTEAFF.

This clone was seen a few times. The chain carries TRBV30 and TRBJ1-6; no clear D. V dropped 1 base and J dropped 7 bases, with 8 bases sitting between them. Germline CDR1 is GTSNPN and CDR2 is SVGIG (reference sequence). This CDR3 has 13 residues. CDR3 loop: CAWSAFGNSPLHF. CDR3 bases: TGTGCCTGGAGTGCGTTCGGAAATTCACCCCTCCACTTT. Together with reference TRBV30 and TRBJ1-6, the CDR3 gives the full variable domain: SQTIHQWPATLVQPVGSPLSLECTVEGTSNPNLYWYRQAAGRGLQLLFYSVGIGQISSEVPQNLSASRPQDRQFILSSKKLLLSDSGFYLCAWSAFGNSPLHFGNGTRLTVT.

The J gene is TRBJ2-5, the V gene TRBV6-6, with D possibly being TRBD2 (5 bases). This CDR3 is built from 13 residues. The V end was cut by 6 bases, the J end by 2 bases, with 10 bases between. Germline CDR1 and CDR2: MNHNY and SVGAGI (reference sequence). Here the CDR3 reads CASRVPGQETQYF. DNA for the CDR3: TGTGCCAGCAGGGTACCGGGACAAGAGACCCAGTACTTC.

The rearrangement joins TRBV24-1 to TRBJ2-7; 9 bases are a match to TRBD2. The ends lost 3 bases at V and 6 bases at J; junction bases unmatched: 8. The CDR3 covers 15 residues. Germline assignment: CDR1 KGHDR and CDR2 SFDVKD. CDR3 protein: CATSDRTSASGEQYF. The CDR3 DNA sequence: TGTGCCACCAGTGATCGGACTAGCGCCTCGGGCGAGCAGTACTTC.

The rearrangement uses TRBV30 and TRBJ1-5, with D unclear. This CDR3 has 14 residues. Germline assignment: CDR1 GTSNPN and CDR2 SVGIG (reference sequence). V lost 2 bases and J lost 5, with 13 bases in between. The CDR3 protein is CAWSTLWGDQPQHF. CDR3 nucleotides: TGTGCCTGGAGTACCCTGTGGGGAGATCAGCCCCAGCATTTT.

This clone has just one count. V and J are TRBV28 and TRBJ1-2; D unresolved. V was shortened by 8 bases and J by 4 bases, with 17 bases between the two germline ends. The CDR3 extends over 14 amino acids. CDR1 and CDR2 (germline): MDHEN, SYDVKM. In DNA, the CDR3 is TGTGCCAGCGGTATTTTGCCCCCCACCTATGGCTACACCTTC. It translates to CASGILPPTYGYTF.

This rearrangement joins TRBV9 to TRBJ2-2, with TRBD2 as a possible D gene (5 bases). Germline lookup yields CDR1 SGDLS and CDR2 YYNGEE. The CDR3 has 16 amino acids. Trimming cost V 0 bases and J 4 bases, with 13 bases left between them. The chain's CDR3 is CASSVEGALGTGELFF. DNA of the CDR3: TGTGCCAGCAGCGTAGAGGGAGCCCTGGGCACCGGGGAGCTGTTTTTT.

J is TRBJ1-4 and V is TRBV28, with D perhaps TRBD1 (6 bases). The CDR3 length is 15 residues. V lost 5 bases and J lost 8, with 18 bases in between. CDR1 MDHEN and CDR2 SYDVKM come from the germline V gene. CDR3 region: CASSPGNREGEKLFF. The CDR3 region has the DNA TGTGCCAGCAGTCCCGGGAACAGGGAAGGGGAAAAACTGTTTTTT.

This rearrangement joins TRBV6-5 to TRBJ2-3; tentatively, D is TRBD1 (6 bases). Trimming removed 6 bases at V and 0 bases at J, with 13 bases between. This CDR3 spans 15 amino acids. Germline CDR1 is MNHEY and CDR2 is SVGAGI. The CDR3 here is CASRAGTKSTDTQYF. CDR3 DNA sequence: TGTGCCAGCAGGGCCGGGACAAAGAGCACAGATACGCAGTATTTT.

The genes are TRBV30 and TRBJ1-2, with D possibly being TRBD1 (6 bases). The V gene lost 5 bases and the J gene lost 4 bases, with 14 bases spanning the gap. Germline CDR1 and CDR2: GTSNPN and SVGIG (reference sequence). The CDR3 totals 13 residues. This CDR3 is CAWEQGGGYGYTF. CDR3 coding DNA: TGTGCCTGGGAGCAGGGAGGGGGCTATGGCTACACCTTC.

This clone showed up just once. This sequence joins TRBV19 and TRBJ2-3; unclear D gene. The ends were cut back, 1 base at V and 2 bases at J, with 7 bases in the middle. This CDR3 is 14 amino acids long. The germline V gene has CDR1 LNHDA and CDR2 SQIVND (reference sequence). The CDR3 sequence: CASSIGSNTDTQYF. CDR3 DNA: TGTGCCAGTAGTATAGGGAGTAACACAGATACGCAGTATTTT.

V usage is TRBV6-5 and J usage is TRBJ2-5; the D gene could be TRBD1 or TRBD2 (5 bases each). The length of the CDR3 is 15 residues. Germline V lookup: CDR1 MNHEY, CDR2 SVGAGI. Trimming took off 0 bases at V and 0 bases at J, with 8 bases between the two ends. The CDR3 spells CASSYSRGNQETQYF. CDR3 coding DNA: TGTGCCAGCAGTTACTCGAGGGGAAACCAAGAGACCCAGTACTTC.

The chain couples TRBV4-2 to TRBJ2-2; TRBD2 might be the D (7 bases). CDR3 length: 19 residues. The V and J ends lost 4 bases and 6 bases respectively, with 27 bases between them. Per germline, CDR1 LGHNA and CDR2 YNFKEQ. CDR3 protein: CASSRRGGEGGWESGELFF. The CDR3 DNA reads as TGTGCCAGCAGCCGACGAGGGGGGGAAGGGGGTTGGGAGTCCGGGGAGCTGTTTTTT.

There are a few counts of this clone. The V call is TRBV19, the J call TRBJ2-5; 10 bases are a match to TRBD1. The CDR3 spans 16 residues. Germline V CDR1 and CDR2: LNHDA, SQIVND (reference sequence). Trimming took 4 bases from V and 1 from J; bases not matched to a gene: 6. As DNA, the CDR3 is TGTGCCAGTAGTAGAAGACAGGGGGCCTCCCAAGAGACCCAGTACTTC. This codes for CASSRRQGASQETQYF.

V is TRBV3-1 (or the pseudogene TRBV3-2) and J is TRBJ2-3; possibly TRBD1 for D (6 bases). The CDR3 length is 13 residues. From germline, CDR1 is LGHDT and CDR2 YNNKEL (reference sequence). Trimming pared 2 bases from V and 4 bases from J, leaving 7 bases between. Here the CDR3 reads CASSQTGSDTQYF. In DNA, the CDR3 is TGTGCCAGCAGCCAAACAGGGTCAGATACGCAGTATTTT.

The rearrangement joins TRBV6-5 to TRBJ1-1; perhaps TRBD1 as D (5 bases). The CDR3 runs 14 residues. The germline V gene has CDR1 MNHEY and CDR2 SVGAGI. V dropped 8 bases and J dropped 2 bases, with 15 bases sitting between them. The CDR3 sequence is CASDRGITNTEAFF. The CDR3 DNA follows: TGTGCCAGCGACCGGGGCATAACCAACACTGAAGCTTTCTTT.

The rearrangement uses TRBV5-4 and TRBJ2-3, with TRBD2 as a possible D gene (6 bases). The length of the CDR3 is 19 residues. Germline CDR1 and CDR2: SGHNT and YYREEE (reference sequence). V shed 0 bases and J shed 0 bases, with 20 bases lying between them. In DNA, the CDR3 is TGTGCCAGCAGCTTGGGTGGTGCGGTGGCGGGACCCAGCACAGATACGCAGTATTTT. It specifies CASSLGGAVAGPSTDTQYF.

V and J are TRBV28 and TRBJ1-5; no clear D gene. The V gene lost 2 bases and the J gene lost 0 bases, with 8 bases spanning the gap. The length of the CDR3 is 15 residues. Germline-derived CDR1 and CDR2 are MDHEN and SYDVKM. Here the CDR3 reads CASSLIFRSNQPQHF. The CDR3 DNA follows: TGTGCCAGCAGTTTAATTTTTCGTAGCAATCAGCCCCAGCATTTT.